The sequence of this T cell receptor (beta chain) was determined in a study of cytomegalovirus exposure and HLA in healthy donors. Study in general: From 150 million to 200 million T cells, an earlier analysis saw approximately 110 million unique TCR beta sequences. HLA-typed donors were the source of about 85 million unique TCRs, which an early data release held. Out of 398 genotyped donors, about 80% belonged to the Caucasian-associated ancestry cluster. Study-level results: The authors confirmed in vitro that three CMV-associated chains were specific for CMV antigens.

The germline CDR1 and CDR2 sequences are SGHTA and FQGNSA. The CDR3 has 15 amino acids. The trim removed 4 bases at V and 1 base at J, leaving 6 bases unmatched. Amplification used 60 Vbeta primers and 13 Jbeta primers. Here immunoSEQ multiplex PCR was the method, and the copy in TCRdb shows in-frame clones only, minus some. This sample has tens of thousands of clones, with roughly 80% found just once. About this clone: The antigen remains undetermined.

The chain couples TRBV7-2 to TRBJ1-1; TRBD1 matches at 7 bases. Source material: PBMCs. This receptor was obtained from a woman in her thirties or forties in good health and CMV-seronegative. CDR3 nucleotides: TGTGCCAGCAGCTACGGTGGGACAGCGAACACTGAAGCTTTCTTT. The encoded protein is CASSYGGTANTEAFF.